These T cell receptor beta chains were read from a single sample in a study of blood T cells in healthy people across ages. TCRdb re-analysed the 5' RACE reads in MiXCR, keeping a single row per CDR3 protein. The table shows 750,000 to 1,000,000 distinct CDR3 sequences, with 29% occurring only once. These sequences were also reported in another study, on T cells of mothers and their children.

Source material: blood. Source of these receptors: a woman in her thirties or forties in good health. Each CDR3 is given with its conserved first and last residue. The D gene is left open where the match is weak. Expanded clones get a size class; other rows say once, few or many, or leave the size out.

>TRBJ2-5|TRBV7-2|-|-
CASRLGIRQETQYF
TGTGCCAGCCGCCTAGGGATCCGGCAAGAGACCCAGTACTTC
>TRBJ2-7|TRBV7-6|-|many
CASSLAPSQYEQYF
TGTGCCAGCAGCTTAGCTCCGTCCCAGTACGAGCAGTACTTC
>TRBJ1-1|TRBV27|TRBD1|few
CASRAGGGTEAFF
TGTGCCAGCAGGGCAGGGGGCGGGACTGAAGCTTTCTTT
>TRBJ2-3|TRBV20-1|-|few
CSASQGGIDTQYF
TGCAGTGCTAGCCAGGGGGGGATAGATACGCAGTATTTT
>TRBJ2-1|TRBV6-2/TRBV6-3|-|few
CASSYSTRYNEQFF
TGTGCCAGCAGTTATTCGACTCGGTACAATGAGCAGTTCTTC
>TRBJ2-2|TRBV4-1|-|-
CASSHGPNTGELFF
TGCGCCAGCAGCCATGGGCCGAACACCGGGGAGCTGTTTTTT
>TRBJ1-4|TRBV5-1|TRBD1|few
CASRDRGEKLFF
TGCGCCAGCCGGGACAGGGGCGAAAAACTGTTTTTT
>TRBJ1-2|TRBV6-6|-|-
CASSGGSIYGYTF
TGTGCCAGCAGTGGGGGTAGTATCTATGGCTACACCTTC
>TRBJ1-2|TRBV13|-|-
CASRAVEGAGYTF
TGTGCCAGCAGGGCCGTTGAAGGGGCTGGCTACACCTTC
>TRBJ1-2|TRBV7-6|-|-
CASSPPAGAGYTF
TGTGCCAGCAGCCCCCCGGCAGGCGCCGGCTACACCTTC
>TRBJ2-2|TRBV12-3/TRBV12-4|TRBD1|-
CASSLPDRGLGGELFF
TGTGCCAGCAGTTTGCCGGACAGGGGTTTAGGCGGGGAGCTGTTTTTT
>TRBJ2-6|TRBV19|-|once
CASTPVGLTGANVLTF
TGTGCCAGTACTCCGGTAGGGCTCACCGGGGCCAACGTCCTGACTTTC
>TRBJ1-1|TRBV10-3|TRBD1|many
CATRDRGVSNTEAFF
TGTGCCACAAGGGACAGGGGGGTATCGAACACTGAAGCTTTCTTT
>TRBJ2-7|TRBV9|-|few
CASSVAGIATYEQYF
TGTGCCAGCAGCGTAGCCGGGATAGCAACCTACGAGCAGTACTTC
>TRBJ2-7|TRBV30|-|-
CAWSLTPWGYEQYF
TGTGCCTGGAGTTTAACTCCGTGGGGGTACGAGCAGTACTTC
>TRBJ2-7|TRBV5-1|TRBD1|-
CASSLEDRGEERYF
TGCGCCAGCAGCTTGGAGGACAGGGGGGAAGAGCGGTACTTC
>TRBJ2-4|TRBV7-9|TRBD2|-
CASSSGLVRFMAKNIQYF
TGTGCCAGCAGCTCGGGACTAGTTAGGTTCATGGCCAAAAACATTCAGTACTTC
>TRBJ1-2|TRBV4-1|TRBD1|many
CASSQSGTAYGYTF
TGCGCCAGCAGCCAGTCCGGGACAGCCTATGGCTACACCTTC
>TRBJ2-5|TRBV5-1|-|many
CASSFERGVGETQYF
TGCGCCAGCAGCTTTGAACGGGGCGTAGGGGAGACCCAGTACTTC
>TRBJ2-5|TRBV6-6|-|-
CASSAGARVVETQYF
TGTGCCAGCAGTGCAGGGGCGCGGGTTGTAGAGACCCAGTACTTC
>TRBJ2-7|TRBV5-5|-|many
CASSLSGTQSYEQYF
TGTGCCAGCAGCTTGTCGGGGACACAATCCTACGAGCAGTACTTC
>TRBJ2-3|TRBV7-2|TRBD1|few
CASRLGQSTDTQYF
TGTGCCAGCAGACTGGGACAGAGCACAGATACGCAGTATTTT